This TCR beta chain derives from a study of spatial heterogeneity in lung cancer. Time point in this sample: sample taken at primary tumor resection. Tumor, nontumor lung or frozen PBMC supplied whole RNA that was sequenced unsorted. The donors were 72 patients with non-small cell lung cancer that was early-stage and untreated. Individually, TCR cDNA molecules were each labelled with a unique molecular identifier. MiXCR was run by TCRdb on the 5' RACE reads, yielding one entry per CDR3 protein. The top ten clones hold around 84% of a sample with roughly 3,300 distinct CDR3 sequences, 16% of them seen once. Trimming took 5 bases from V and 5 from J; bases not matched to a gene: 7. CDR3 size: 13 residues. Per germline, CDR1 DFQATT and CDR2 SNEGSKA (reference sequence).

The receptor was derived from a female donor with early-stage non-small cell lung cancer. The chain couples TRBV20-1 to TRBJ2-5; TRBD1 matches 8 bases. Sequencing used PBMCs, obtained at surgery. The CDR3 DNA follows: TGCAGTGCTTTTGACAGGGGCATGGAGACCCAGTACTTC. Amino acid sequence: CSAFDRGMETQYF.